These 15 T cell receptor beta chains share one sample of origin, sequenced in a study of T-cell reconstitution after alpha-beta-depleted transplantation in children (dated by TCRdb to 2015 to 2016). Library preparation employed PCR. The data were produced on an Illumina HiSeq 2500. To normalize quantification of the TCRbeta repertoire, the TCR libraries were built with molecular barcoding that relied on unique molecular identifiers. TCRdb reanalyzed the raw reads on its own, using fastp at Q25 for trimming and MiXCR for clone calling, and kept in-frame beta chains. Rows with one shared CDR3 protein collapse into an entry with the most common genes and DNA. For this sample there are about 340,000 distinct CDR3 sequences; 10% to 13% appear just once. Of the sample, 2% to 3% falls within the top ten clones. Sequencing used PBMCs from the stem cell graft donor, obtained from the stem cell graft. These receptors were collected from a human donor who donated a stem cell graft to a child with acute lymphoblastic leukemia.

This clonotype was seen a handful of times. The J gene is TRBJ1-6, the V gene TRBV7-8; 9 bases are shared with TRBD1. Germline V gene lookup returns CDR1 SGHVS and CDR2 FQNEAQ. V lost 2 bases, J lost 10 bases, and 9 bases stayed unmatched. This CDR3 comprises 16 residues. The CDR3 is CASSLYETGGASPLHF. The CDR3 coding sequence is TGTGCCAGCAGCTTATACGAGACAGGGGGAGCCTCACCCCTCCACTTT.

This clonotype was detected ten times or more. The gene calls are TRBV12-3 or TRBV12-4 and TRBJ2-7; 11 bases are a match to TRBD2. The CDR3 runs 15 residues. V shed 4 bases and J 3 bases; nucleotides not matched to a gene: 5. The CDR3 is CASSWTSGPHYEQYF. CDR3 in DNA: TGTGCCAGCAGTTGGACTAGCGGGCCCCACTACGAGCAGTACTTC.

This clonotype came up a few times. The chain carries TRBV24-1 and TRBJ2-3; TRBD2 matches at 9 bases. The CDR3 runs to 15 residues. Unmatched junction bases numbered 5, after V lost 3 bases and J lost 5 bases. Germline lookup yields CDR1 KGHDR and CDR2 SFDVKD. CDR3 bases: TGTGCCACCAGTGATCCGACTAGCGGTGGAGATACGCAGTATTTT. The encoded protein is CATSDPTSGGDTQYF.

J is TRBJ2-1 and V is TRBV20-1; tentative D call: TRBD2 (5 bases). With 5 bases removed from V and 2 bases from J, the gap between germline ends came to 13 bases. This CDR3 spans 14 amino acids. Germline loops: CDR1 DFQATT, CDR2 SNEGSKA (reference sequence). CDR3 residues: CSAPAATTYNEQFF. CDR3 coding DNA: TGCAGTGCTCCAGCGGCTACGACCTACAATGAGCAGTTCTTC.

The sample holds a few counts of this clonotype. The CDR3 nucleotides are TGCAGTGCTAGTAATCCAAGGGGAGATACGCAGTATTTT. This sequence encodes CSASNPRGDTQYF. The rearrangement links TRBV20-1 to TRBJ2-3; possible D gene TRBD1, 5 bases. The CDR3 is 13 amino acids. Per the germline V gene, CDR1 is DFQATT and CDR2 is SNEGSKA (reference sequence). Trimming pared 3 bases from V and 5 bases from J, leaving 12 bases between.

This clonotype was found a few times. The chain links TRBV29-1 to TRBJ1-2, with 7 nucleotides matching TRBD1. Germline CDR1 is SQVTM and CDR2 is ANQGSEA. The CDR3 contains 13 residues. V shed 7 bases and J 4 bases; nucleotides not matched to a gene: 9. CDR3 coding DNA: TGCAGCGCTACCACGGGACAGATCTATGGCTACACCTTC. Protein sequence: CSATTGQIYGYTF.

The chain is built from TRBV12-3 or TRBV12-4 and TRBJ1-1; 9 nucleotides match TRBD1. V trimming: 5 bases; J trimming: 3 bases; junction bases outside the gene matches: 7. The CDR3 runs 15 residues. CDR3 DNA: TGTGCCAGCAGTCCACTCCGGACAGGGGACACTGAAGCTTTCTTT. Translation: CASSPLRTGDTEAFF.

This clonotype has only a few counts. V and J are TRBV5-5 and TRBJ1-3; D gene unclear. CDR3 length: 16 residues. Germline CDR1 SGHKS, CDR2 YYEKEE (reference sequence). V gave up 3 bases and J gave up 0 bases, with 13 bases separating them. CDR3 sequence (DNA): TGTGCCAGCAGCTACGGACTTGCTGGCTCTGGAAACACCATATATTTT. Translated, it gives CASSYGLAGSGNTIYF.

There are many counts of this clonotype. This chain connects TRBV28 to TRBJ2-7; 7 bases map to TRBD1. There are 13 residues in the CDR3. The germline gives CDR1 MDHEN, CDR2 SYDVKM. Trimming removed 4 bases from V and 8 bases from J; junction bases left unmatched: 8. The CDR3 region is CASSYSGTAKQYF. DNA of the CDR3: TGTGCCAGCAGTTACTCCGGGACAGCCAAGCAGTACTTC.

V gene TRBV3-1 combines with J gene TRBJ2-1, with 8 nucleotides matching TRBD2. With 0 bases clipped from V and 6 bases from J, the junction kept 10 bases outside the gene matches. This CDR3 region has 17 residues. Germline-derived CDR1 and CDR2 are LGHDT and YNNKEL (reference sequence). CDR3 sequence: CASSQDRAGATLNEQFF. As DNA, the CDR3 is TGTGCCAGCAGCCAAGATCGAGCGGGAGCCACCCTCAATGAGCAGTTCTTC.

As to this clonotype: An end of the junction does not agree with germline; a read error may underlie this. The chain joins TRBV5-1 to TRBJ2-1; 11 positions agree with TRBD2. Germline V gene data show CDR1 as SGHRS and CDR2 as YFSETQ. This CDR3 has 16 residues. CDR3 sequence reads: CASSHVPQLAGDEHFF. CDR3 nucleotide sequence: TGCGCCAGCAGTCACGTCCCACAACTAGCGGGAGATGAGCATTTCTTC. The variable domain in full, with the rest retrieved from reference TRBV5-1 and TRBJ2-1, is KAGVTQTPRYLIKTRGQQVTLSCSPISGHRSVSWYQQTPGQGLQFLFEYFSETQRNKGNFPGRFSGRQFSNSRSEMNVSTLELGDSALYLCASSHVPQLAGDEHFFGPGTRLTVL.

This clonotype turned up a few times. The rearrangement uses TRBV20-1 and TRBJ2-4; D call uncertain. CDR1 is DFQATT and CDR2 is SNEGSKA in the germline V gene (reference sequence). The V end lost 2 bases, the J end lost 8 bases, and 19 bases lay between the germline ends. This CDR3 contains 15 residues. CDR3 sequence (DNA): TGCAGTGCTAGAACCCCCATAGCTGACGAGGACATTCAGTACTTC. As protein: CSARTPIADEDIQYF.

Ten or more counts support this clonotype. The CDR3 bases are TGTGCCAGCAGTCATAGCGGGAAGCAGTATTTT. Its translation: CASSHSGKQYF. V and J are TRBV28 and TRBJ2-3, with 8 nucleotides matching TRBD2. The CDR3 is 11 amino acids. Germline V gives CDR1 MDHEN, CDR2 SYDVKM. With V trimmed by 5 bases and J by 11 bases, 3 bases remained unmatched.

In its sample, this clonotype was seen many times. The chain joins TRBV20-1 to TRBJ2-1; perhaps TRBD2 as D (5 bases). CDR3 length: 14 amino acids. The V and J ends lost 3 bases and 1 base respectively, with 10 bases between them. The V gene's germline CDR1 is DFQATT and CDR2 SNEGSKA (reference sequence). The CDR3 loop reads CSASFGNSYNEQFF. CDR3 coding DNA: TGCAGTGCTAGTTTCGGGAATTCCTACAATGAGCAGTTCTTC.

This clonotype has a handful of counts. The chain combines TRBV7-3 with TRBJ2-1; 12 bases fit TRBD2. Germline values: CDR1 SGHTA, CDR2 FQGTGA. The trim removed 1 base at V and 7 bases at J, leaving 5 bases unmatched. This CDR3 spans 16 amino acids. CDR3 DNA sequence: TGTGCCAGCAGCTTAATGGGGACTAGCGGGTCTAATGAGCAGTTCTTC. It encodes CASSLMGTSGSNEQFF.